The 25 T cell receptor beta chains reported below all come from one sample, sequenced in a study of spatial heterogeneity in lung cancer (dated by TCRdb to the late 2010s). The sample's time point label, in plain terms: sample taken at primary tumor resection. Library generation was performed with 5' RACE. This sample was sequenced with a NextSeq 500. The public reads were reanalyzed by TCRdb: fastp trimming at Q25, MiXCR alignment, in-frame beta chains only. Here each entry gathers all rows of one CDR3 protein and keeps the most common genes and DNA. In all, the sample holds 35,000 to 55,000 distinct CDR3 sequences, and approximately 14% of those were seen once. The leading ten clones occupy 50% to 65% of the sample. The sequences come from PBMCs, collected at surgery. These receptors were collected from a male donor with early-stage non-small cell lung cancer.

The table lists this clonotype with many counts. The chain links TRBV5-8 to TRBJ1-5, with 8 bases matching TRBD1. The CDR3 has 13 amino acids. The germline V gene has CDR1 SGHTS and CDR2 YDEGEE. With V trimmed by 7 bases and J by 4 bases, 4 bases remained unmatched. Here the CDR3 DNA reads TGTGCCAGCGGCTACAGGGGGAATCAGCCCCAGCATTTT. Translated: CASGYRGNQPQHF.

The chain is built from TRBV28 and TRBJ2-7; the match to TRBD2 covers 7 bases. CDR1 and CDR2 from the germline V gene are MDHEN and SYDVKM. The CDR3 consists of 14 residues. Unmatched junction bases numbered 9, after V lost 10 bases and J lost 0 bases. The CDR3 spells CATGSGISSYEQYF. Written as DNA, the CDR3 is TGTGCCACCGGAAGCGGGATAAGCTCCTACGAGCAGTACTTC.

V gene TRBV5-5 combines with J gene TRBJ1-5; possible D gene TRBD1, 5 bases. V lost 0 bases and J lost 6, with 13 bases in between. Germline-derived CDR1 and CDR2 are SGHKS and YYEKEE (reference sequence). CDR3 length equals 15 residues. CDR3 DNA: TGTGCCAGCAGCTTGGGGGCTCAGGGAGGTCAGCCCCAGCATTTT. Translating it yields CASSLGAQGGQPQHF.

In this sample, this clonotype turned up a few times. V is TRBV23-1 and J is TRBJ2-5; D is possibly TRBD2 (6 bases). TRBV23-1 is given ORF status, its function remaining uncertain. The CDR3 loop spans 14 amino acids. V was trimmed by 8 bases and J by 5 bases, leaving 18 bases between them. CDR3 amino acids: CASARGTGRETQYF. CDR3 DNA: TGCGCCAGCGCGAGAGGGACGGGGAGGGAGACCCAGTACTTC.

This clonotype appeared a single time. With a much larger clone just one base away, this may be a read error. The V gene is TRBV7-3, the J gene TRBJ2-2; tentative D call: TRBD2 (6 bases). The germline CDR1 and CDR2 sequences are SGHTA and FQGTGA. There are 16 residues in the CDR3. As DNA, the CDR3 is TGTGCCAGCAGCCTTAGCGGCGCTACGAACACCTGGGAGCTGTTTTTT. Its protein product is CASSLSGATNTWELFF.

This clonotype was observed a few times. This rearrangement joins TRBV20-1 to TRBJ2-5, with 13 bases identical to TRBD2. In germline, CDR1 is DFQATT, CDR2 SNEGSKA (reference sequence). Losses at the gene ends were 3 bases for V and 5 bases for J; bases not matched to a gene: 18. This CDR3 spans 19 amino acids. The CDR3 sequence: CSASGPGTSGNKPTETQYF. The CDR3 DNA is TGCAGTGCTAGTGGACCCGGGACTAGCGGGAACAAACCAACGGAGACCCAGTACTTC.

Many counts were recorded for this clonotype. The chain combines TRBV7-2 with TRBJ1-6; D perhaps matches TRBD1 (5 bases). Germline V gives CDR1 SGHTA, CDR2 FQGNSA. V was pared by 1 base and J by 10 bases, with 8 bases between. The CDR3 loop spans 13 amino acids. CDR3 residues: CASSLERDSPLHF. DNA of the CDR3: TGTGCCAGCAGCTTAGAGAGGGACTCACCCCTCCACTTT.

The chain carries TRBV7-2 and TRBJ2-4; D is unresolved. With 2 bases removed from V and 6 bases from J, the gap between germline ends came to 11 bases. CDR1 is SGHTA, CDR2 FQGNSA, per germline. The CDR3 is 14 amino acids. Here the CDR3 reads CASSLPQRGNIQYF. CDR3 sequence (DNA): TGTGCCAGCAGCTTACCACAGCGTGGAAACATTCAGTACTTC.

The J gene is TRBJ2-1, the V gene TRBV29-1; 9 bases fit TRBD1. J lost 5 bases, V lost 6 bases, and 5 bases had no gene match. There are 13 residues in the CDR3. Germline V gene sequence: CDR1 SQVTM, CDR2 ANQGSEA. Here the CDR3 reads CSVMGQGNNEQFF. The CDR3 coding sequence is TGCAGCGTCATGGGACAGGGAAACAATGAGCAGTTCTTC.

This clonotype was seen a few times. The chain joins TRBV5-5 to TRBJ2-3; the match to TRBD2 covers 11 bases. Per the germline V gene, CDR1 is SGHKS and CDR2 is YYEKEE (reference sequence). The length of the CDR3 is 16 residues. V dropped 0 bases and J dropped 3; count of bases not matched to a gene: 3. Here the CDR3 reads CASSLETSGMTDTQYF. The CDR3, as DNA: TGTGCCAGCAGCTTGGAGACTAGCGGGATGACAGATACGCAGTATTTT.

The chain employs TRBV5-1 and TRBJ2-2; a weak D match, TRBD1 (6 bases). V was trimmed by 0 bases and J by 6 bases, leaving 9 bases between them. The germline V gene has CDR1 SGHRS and CDR2 YFSETQ. CDR3 length: 14 residues. The CDR3 loop reads CASSLAGVAGELFF. DNA of the CDR3: TGCGCCAGCAGCTTGGCAGGGGTAGCCGGGGAGCTGTTTTTT.

This clonotype showed up just a few times. The gene calls are TRBV10-3 and TRBJ1-1; 9 bases agree with TRBD1. The length of the CDR3 is 14 residues. V lost 4 bases to trimming and J lost 1 base; unmatched junction nucleotides: 1. CDR1 is ENHRY and CDR2 is SYGVKD in the germline V gene. CDR3 amino acids: CAISAQGANTEAFF. CDR3 sequence (DNA): TGTGCCATCAGTGCACAGGGGGCGAACACTGAAGCTTTCTTT.

The CDR3 is CASRRSSGNTIYF. The CDR3, as DNA: TGTGCCAGCAGGCGCTCCTCTGGAAACACCATATATTTT. The chain links TRBV6-5 to TRBJ1-3; D not certain. CDR3 size: 13 residues. Trimming took off 6 bases at V and 0 bases at J, with 6 bases between the two ends. CDR1 is MNHEY and CDR2 is SVGAGI in the germline V gene.

This clonotype has only a few counts. This chain links TRBV9 with TRBJ2-3, with D uncertain. Germline CDR1 is SGDLS and CDR2 is YYNGEE. This CDR3 is built from 16 residues. Trimming stripped 0 bases from V and 1 base from J, with 12 bases between. As DNA, the CDR3 is TGTGCCAGCAGCGTAGGTCTAATCCTCGGCACAGATACGCAGTATTTT. It codes for CASSVGLILGTDTQYF.

Ten or more counts support this clonotype. This chain uses TRBV29-1 with TRBJ2-1; D not certain. The CDR3 extends over 11 amino acids. Deletions cut 7 bases from V and 4 bases from J, with 8 bases between. The V gene's germline CDR1 is SQVTM and CDR2 ANQGSEA. The CDR3 DNA follows: TGCAGCGGTCTAGGTTACAATGAGCAGTTCTTC. Amino acids: CSGLGYNEQFF.

There are a few counts of this clonotype. V usage is TRBV19 and J usage is TRBJ2-1, with D possibly being TRBD1 (6 bases). Germline CDR1 LNHDA, CDR2 SQIVND (reference sequence). The CDR3 covers 12 residues. Trimming stripped 3 bases from V and 13 bases from J, with 13 bases between. CDR3 in DNA: TGTGCCAGTAGTATCAGGCAGGGGAAACAGTTCTTC. Protein product: CASSIRQGKQFF.

The CDR3 DNA is TGTGCCAGCAGTCCAACCCCAAACCAAGAGACCCAGTACTTC. Protein product: CASSPTPNQETQYF. V gene TRBV28 combines with J gene TRBJ2-5, with D uncertain. Per germline, CDR1 MDHEN and CDR2 SYDVKM. The CDR3 has 14 residues. Trimming shortened V by 5 bases and J by 0 bases, and 10 bases separated the two germline ends.

Concerning this clonotype itself: One base away lies a much larger clone, so this may be a sequencing read error. The V call is TRBV10-1, the J call TRBJ2-3; D possibly matches TRBD1 or TRBD2 (5 bases each). Germline V gene data show CDR1 as WNHNN and CDR2 as SYGVQD (reference sequence). The CDR3 is 16 amino acids. The CDR3 reads CTSSESRGAATDTQYF. CDR3 coding DNA: TGCACCAGCAGTGAGTCGAGGGGTGCTGCGACAGATACGCAGTATTTT.

This clonotype was counted at least ten times. The chain joins TRBV6-2 or TRBV6-3 to TRBJ1-6; possible D gene TRBD1, 5 bases. V was trimmed by 6 bases and J by 15 bases, leaving 15 bases between them. This CDR3 is built from 12 residues. Germline lookup yields CDR1 MNHEY and CDR2 SVGEGT. The CDR3 region is CASSQGLHLLHF. The CDR3 DNA follows: TGTGCCAGCAGCCAGGGACTCCATCTCCTCCACTTT.

This clonotype has just a few counts. The chain joins TRBV20-1 to TRBJ2-1; 7 bases map to TRBD2. V lost 7 bases to trimming and J lost 3 bases; unmatched junction nucleotides: 9. The CDR3 runs to 14 residues. The germline V gene encodes CDR1 DFQATT and CDR2 SNEGSKA (reference sequence). CDR3 DNA sequence: TGCAGTGTAGCTGGGAGGGGAGGCTACAATGAGCAGTTCTTC. Amino acids: CSVAGRGGYNEQFF.

The rearrangement uses TRBV30 and TRBJ1-5; D ambiguous. V was pared by 0 bases and J by 9 bases, with 12 bases between. Germline V gene sequence: CDR1 GTSNPN, CDR2 SVGIG (reference sequence). The CDR3 spans 13 residues. The CDR3 loop is CAWSVSAIGPQHF. CDR3 bases: TGTGCCTGGAGTGTATCGGCCATCGGGCCCCAGCATTTT. The full variable domain, rest sourced from reference TRBV30 and TRBJ1-5, is SQTIHQWPATLVQPVGSPLSLECTVEGTSNPNLYWYRQAAGRGLQLLFYSVGIGQISSEVPQNLSASRPQDRQFILSSKKLLLSDSGFYLCAWSVSAIGPQHFGDGTRLSIL.

A few counts support this clonotype. J is TRBJ1-1 and V is TRBV7-8; no reliable D call. Trimming stripped 5 bases from V and 1 base from J, with 17 bases between. Germline assignment: CDR1 SGHVS and CDR2 FQNEAQ. This CDR3 is 16 amino acids long. The CDR3 coding sequence is TGTGCCAGCAGCCCACCAAACCTCCGGGCGAACACTGAAGCTTTCTTT. Encoded protein: CASSPPNLRANTEAFF.

This clonotype has a handful of counts. Here the CDR3 DNA reads TGCGCCAGCAGTGAGTCGTTGGAACCCCTCTCCTATAATTCACCCCTCCACTTT. Its protein product is CASSESLEPLSYNSPLHF. The rearrangement uses TRBV10-2 and TRBJ1-6; D gene unclear. The V end was cut by 0 bases, the J end by 0 bases, with 12 bases between. CDR3 length: 18 amino acids. Germline V gene lookup returns CDR1 WSHSY and CDR2 SAAADI.

The chain links TRBV29-1 to TRBJ2-5; D could derive from TRBD1 or TRBD2 (5 bases each). The V and J ends lost 7 bases and 5 bases respectively, with 17 bases between them. The CDR3 runs to 13 residues. Germline V gene lookup returns CDR1 SQVTM and CDR2 ANQGSEA. DNA of the CDR3: TGCAGCGCCGGGACCCCGGGTGGGGAGACCCAGTACTTC. This translates into CSAGTPGGETQYF.

In the case of this clonotype: One end of the junction varies from germline; a read error may be responsible. The rearrangement links TRBV7-7 to TRBJ2-5; D is undetermined. The CDR3 totals 12 residues. Germline CDR1 is SSHAT and CDR2 is FNYEAQ (reference sequence). CDR3 sequence (DNA): TGTGCTAGCAGCTCCTCATCGGAGACCCAGTACTTC. Translation gives CASSSSSETQYF.